Listed below are T cell receptor beta chains from one sample, sequenced in a study of blood T cell repertoires in COVID-19. Sequenced by immunoSEQ multiplex PCR; TCRdb stores in-frame clones only, minus some. The table records about 280,000 clones, about 90% of them present only once. The source material was PBMCs or T cells enriched from blood (not recorded which). The receptors were gathered from a woman in her 30s with acute COVID-19. Both conserved end residues are part of each CDR3. Each record gives: D gene, J gene, V gene, clone size, CDR3 DNA, CDR3 protein. A D gene is named only where the DNA matches it firmly. A row's size may be missing; if present it is once, few, many or a size class.

TRBD2 TRBJ2-7 TRBV18 - TGTGCCAGCTCACCTTCGACGGGGGGCTCCTACGAGCAGTACTTC CASSPSTGGSYEQYF
- TRBJ2-4 TRBV11-2 few TGTGCCAGCAGCTTAGGCGGCTACCCTCCCATTCAGTACTTC CASSLGGYPPIQYF
TRBD1 TRBJ1-3 TRBV12-3/TRBV12-4 - TGTGCCAGCAGTCCGGGGACAGGTGACACCATATATTTT CASSPGTGDTIYF
- TRBJ1-4 TRBV6-5 once TGTGCCAGCAGCCTGTCAGGGGATACGAAACTGTTTTTT CASSLSGDTKLFF
- TRBJ2-1 TRBV14 - TGTGCCAGCAGCCATAGCGGCTACAATGAGCAGTTCTTC CASSHSGYNEQFF
- TRBJ1-1 TRBV4-1 - TGCGCCAGCAGCCAATCCATCCGGGTCAGCCCGAACTCTGAAGCTTTCTTT CASSQSIRVSPNSEAFF
TRBD2 TRBJ2-3 TRBV4-2 - TGTGCCAGCAGCCAAGATAGCGGGAGGCGCGCAGATACGCAGTATTTT CASSQDSGRRADTQYF
TRBD2 TRBJ2-7 TRBV11-2 - TGTGCCAGCAGCTTAGGGCATAGCGGGGTCTCCTACGAGCAGTACTTC CASSLGHSGVSYEQYF
- TRBJ2-2 TRBV28 - TGTGCCAGCAACCTCGGGACAAGGGGCGGCGGGGAGCTGTTTTTT CASNLGTRGGGELFF
- TRBJ2-3 TRBV5-1 - TGCGCCAGCAGCTCCTCGGGAGGCACAGATACGCAGTATTTT CASSSSGGTDTQYF
- TRBJ1-1 TRBV12-3/TRBV12-4 - TGTGCCAGCAGTAGTGCCTCAGGTGAAGCTTTCTTT CASSSASGEAFF
TRBD1 TRBJ2-5 TRBV11-2 - TGTGCCAGCAGCTTAAACAGGGGACAGATTCAAGAGACCCAGTACTTC CASSLNRGQIQETQYF
- TRBJ2-4 TRBV11-2 - TGTGCCAGCAGCCTAACGCCCCTGCCGGGAAGGCGGCACTTC CASSLTPLPGRRHF
TRBD2 TRBJ2-1 TRBV4-3 - TGCGCCAGCAGCCACAGAAGACTAGCGGGGAACAATGAGCAGTTCTTC CASSHRRLAGNNEQFF
- TRBJ2-7 TRBV6-5 once TGTGCCAGCAGTTACTCAGAGGCGAGGGCGTCCTACGAGCAGTACTTC CASSYSEARASYEQYF
- TRBJ2-1 TRBV19 - TGTGCCAGTAGGTCCTCAATGCTAGCGCACGATGAGCAGTTCTTC CASRSSMLAHDEQFF
- TRBJ1-1 TRBV28 - TGTGCCAGCAACACAGGCAGGGACACTGAAGCTTTCTTT CASNTGRDTEAFF
- TRBJ2-1 TRBV10-1 - TGCGCCAGCAGTGATACCCTCAGAGGTGAGCAGTTCTTC CASSDTLRGEQFF
TRBD1 TRBJ2-7 TRBV10-3 - TGTGCCATCAGTGAGTCCTTGGACAGGGGGATCGAGCAGTACTTC CAISESLDRGIEQYF
- TRBJ2-1 TRBV5-4 - TGTGCCAGCAGCTTGCCCGCCACCGGACAGATCTACAATGAGCAGTTCTTC CASSLPATGQIYNEQFF
TRBD2 TRBJ2-2 TRBV4-3 - TGCGCCAGCAGCCAATCTAGCGGCGGGGAGCTGTTTTTT CASSQSSGGELFF
TRBD2 TRBJ2-7 TRBV25-1 - TGTGCCAGCTGCCGACCTCCTCTAGCGGATCCCTACGAGCAGTACTTC CASCRPPLADPYEQYF
TRBD2 TRBJ2-5 TRBV4-1 - TGCGCCAGCAGCCAAATTACTAGCGACCAAGAGACCCAGTACTTC CASSQITSDQETQYF
TRBD1 TRBJ2-7 TRBV19 - TGTGCCAGTAGTACAACCGGGACAGGGGTTTCCTACGAGCAGTACTTC CASSTTGTGVSYEQYF
TRBD1 TRBJ2-7 TRBV19 - TGTGCCAGTAGTGCCCCGGGACAGGGGGCGCGTGAGCAGTACTTC CASSAPGQGAREQYF
- TRBJ2-5 TRBV4-1 - TGCGCCAGCAGGCGGAGGGCCGGGTTGAGAGAGACCCAGTACTTC CASRRRAGLRETQYF
- TRBJ1-2 TRBV19 - TGTGCCAGTAGCCCGGGGGACGGTCAGGGCGGCTACACCTTC CASSPGDGQGGYTF
- TRBJ2-3 TRBV20-1 - TGCAGTGCTGCTTCCGGAGATACGCAGTATTTT CSAASGDTQYF
- TRBJ2-3 TRBV30 - TGTGCCTGGAGCCCCGGGACACGGAACACAGATACGCAGTATTTT CAWSPGTRNTDTQYF
- TRBJ2-3 TRBV6-5 - TGTGCCAGCAGTTCTACAGGGTTCGGGACAGATACGCAGTATTTT CASSSTGFGTDTQYF
- TRBJ1-2 TRBV7-8 - TGTGCCAGCAGCTTAAGGCGCCTGGGAGGGAGTAACTATGGCTACACCTTC CASSLRRLGGSNYGYTF
- TRBJ2-7 TRBV14 - TGTGCCAGCAGCCAAGCCACCCTGGGTAGCCACGAGCAGTACTTC CASSQATLGSHEQYF
TRBD2 TRBJ2-3 TRBV5-1 - TGCGCCAGCAGCTTATCTTCGGCGGGAGTGGGCACAGATACGCAGTATTTT CASSLSSAGVGTDTQYF
TRBD1 TRBJ1-1 TRBV3-1/TRBV3-2 - TGTGCCAGCAGCCAACGCTGGGGACAGGACGCTGAAGCTTTCTTT CASSQRWGQDAEAFF
- TRBJ1-5 TRBV11-2 - TGTGCCAGCAGCCCCTATGGGGGGAATCAGCCCCAGCATTTT CASSPYGGNQPQHF
TRBD1 TRBJ1-1 TRBV28 - TGTGCCAGCAGTTCCACCGGGACAGTGAACACTGAAGCTTTCTTT CASSSTGTVNTEAFF
TRBD2 TRBJ2-1 TRBV5-1 - TGCGCCAGCAGCTTAGGGCCAGCGGGAGCATCCGATGAGCAGTTCTTC CASSLGPAGASDEQFF
- TRBJ2-2 TRBV5-1 - TGCGCCAGCAGCTCCAGGGGGGCAGCGAACACCGGGGAGCTGTTTTTT CASSSRGAANTGELFF